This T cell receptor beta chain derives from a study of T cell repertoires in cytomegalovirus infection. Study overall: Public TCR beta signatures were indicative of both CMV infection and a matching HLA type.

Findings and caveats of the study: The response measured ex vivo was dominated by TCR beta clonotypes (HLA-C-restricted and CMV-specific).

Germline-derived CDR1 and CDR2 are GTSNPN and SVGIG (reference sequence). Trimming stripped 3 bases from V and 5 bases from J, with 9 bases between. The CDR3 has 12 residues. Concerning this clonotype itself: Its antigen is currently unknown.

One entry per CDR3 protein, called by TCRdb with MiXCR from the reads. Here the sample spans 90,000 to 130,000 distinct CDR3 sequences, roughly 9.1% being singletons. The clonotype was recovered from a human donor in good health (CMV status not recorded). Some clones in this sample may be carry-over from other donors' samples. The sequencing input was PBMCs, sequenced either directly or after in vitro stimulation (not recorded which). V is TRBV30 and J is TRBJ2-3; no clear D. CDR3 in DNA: TGTGCCTGGAGCCCCCGCCAAGATACGCAGTATTTT. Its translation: CAWSPRQDTQYF. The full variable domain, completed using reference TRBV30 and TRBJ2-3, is SQTIHQWPATLVQPVGSPLSLECTVEGTSNPNLYWYRQAAGRGLQLLFYSVGIGQISSEVPQNLSASRPQDRQFILSSKKLLLSDSGFYLCAWSPRQDTQYFGPGTRLTVL.